This T cell receptor beta chain was captured by sequencing in a study of T cells in Graves' hyperthyroidism and ophthalmopathy. Amplification targeted TCR beta CDR3 regions from RNA transcripts. Primed by the HTBI set, a first-round RT-PCR was run on the TCR CDR3. TCRdb used MiXCR to reprocess the multiplex PCR reads, holding one entry per CDR3 protein. Of about 770,000 distinct CDR3 sequences listed, around 20% are singletons. Study observations and caveats: Most expanded thyroid clonotypes above 0.001 also appeared in blood.

The CDR3 sequence is 15 residues long. The V segment lost 4 bases and the J segment 0 bases; nucleotides outside the gene matches: 6. Thyroid ultrasound and orbital computed tomography, with clinical symptoms and serum thyroxine and TRAb, informed diagnoses. Blood was obtained at the first hyperthyroidism diagnosis, which preceded any ophthalmopathy symptoms. Cells are PBMCs isolated from about 10 ml of fresh blood. A word on this clonotype: Its antigen is as yet unknown.

The sample taken for sequencing was blood. This chain uses TRBV12-3 or TRBV12-4 with TRBJ2-7; 7 nucleotides align to TRBD2. The sequence derives from a woman in her forties or fifties with Graves' hyperthyroidism that later progressed to Graves' ophthalmopathy. In DNA, the CDR3 is TGTGCCAGCAGTTCCCAAGCGGGAATCTCCTACGAGCAGTACTTC. This gives the protein CASSSQAGISYEQYF.